These 7 T cell receptor beta chains came from one sample sequenced in a study of blood T cell repertoires in COVID-19. Clones were sequenced by immunoSEQ multiplex PCR, and TCRdb holds only the in-frame ones, with some missing. Among 100,000 to 150,000 clones listed, over 75% were seen once. The specimen sequenced was peripheral blood. Source of these receptors: a man between 35 and 55 years old with active or convalescent COVID-19.

The chain links TRBV19 to TRBJ1-5, with D possibly being TRBD1 (6 bases). Trimming took off 7 bases at V and 6 bases at J, with 19 bases between the two ends. In germline, CDR1 is LNHDA, CDR2 SQIVND (reference sequence). The CDR3 has 15 amino acids. The CDR3 reads CASTPGTPRGQPQHF. As DNA, the CDR3 is TGTGCCAGTACCCCGGGGACACCCAGGGGTCAGCCCCAGCATTTT.

The table lists this clone with a count of one. This chain connects TRBV3-1 (or the pseudogene TRBV3-2) to TRBJ1-3, with unresolved D. The CDR3 extends over 11 amino acids. Trimming took 6 bases from V and 4 from J, leaving 4 bases between them. Germline V CDR1 and CDR2: LGHDT, YNNKEL (reference sequence). DNA for the CDR3: TGTGCCAGCAGTCCAGGAAACACCATATATTTT. This sequence encodes CASSPGNTIYF.

As to this clone: The sample contains more than one DNA sequence encoding this CDR3. V is TRBV11-2 and J is TRBJ2-5; TRBD2 matches 9 bases. V gave up 6 bases and J gave up 5 bases; unmatched junction bases: 4. The CDR3 length is 13 residues. Germline V CDR1 and CDR2: SGHAT, FQNNGV. The CDR3 coding sequence is TGTGCCAGCAGTACAGGACTAGCGGAGACCCAGTACTTC. Amino acids: CASSTGLAETQYF.

A few counts support this clone. This chain links TRBV11-3 with TRBJ1-2, with D uncertain. This CDR3 contains 12 residues. Between the trimmed V and J ends, which lost 5 bases and 3 bases, there was a span of 7 bases. Germline V gene sequence: CDR1 SGHNT, CDR2 YENEEA. The chain's CDR3 is CASSLIDYGYTF. The CDR3 DNA reads TGTGCCAGCAGCCTAATAGACTATGGCTACACCTTC.

This clone was seen just once. J is TRBJ2-5 and V is TRBV7-3; possibly TRBD2 for D (5 bases). The ends were cut back, 1 base at V and 4 bases at J, with 13 bases in the middle. Germline V gene lookup returns CDR1 SGHTA and CDR2 FQGTGA. The CDR3 consists of 15 residues. CDR3 sequence: CASSLNSGSGETQYF. CDR3 nucleotide sequence: TGTGCCAGCAGCTTAAACTCTGGCAGCGGAGAGACCCAGTACTTC. The complete variable domain, with remaining parts taken from reference TRBV7-3 and TRBJ2-5, reads GAGVSQTPSNKVTEKGKYVELRCDPISGHTALYWYRQSLGQGPEFLIYFQGTGAADDSGLPNDRFFAVRPEGSVSTLKIQRTERGDSAVYLCASSLNSGSGETQYFGPGTRLLVL.

This chain uses TRBV10-3 with TRBJ1-6; 10 bases are a match to TRBD1. Per the germline V gene, CDR1 is ENHRY and CDR2 is SYGVKD. The CDR3 contains 16 residues. Unmatched junction bases numbered 12, after V lost 3 bases and J lost 13 bases. CDR3 bases: TGTGCCATCAGTGATTTTCCGGGACAGGGGAATAATCCCCTCCACTTT. This gives the protein CAISDFPGQGNNPLHF.

The chain recombines TRBV29-1 with TRBJ1-2, with 8 positions matching TRBD1. Losses at the gene ends were 0 bases for V and 4 bases for J; bases not matched to a gene: 10. This CDR3 contains 16 residues. CDR1 SQVTM and CDR2 ANQGSEA come from the germline V gene. DNA for the CDR3: TGCAGCGTTGAAGATCAAGGAACAGGGGGAGGCTATGGCTACACCTTC. Protein: CSVEDQGTGGGYGYTF. Full variable domain (rest looked up from reference TRBV29-1 and TRBJ1-2): SAVISQKPSRDICQRGTSLTIQCQVDSQVTMMFWYRQQPGQSLTLIATANQGSEATYESGFVIDKFPISRPNLTFSTLTVSNMSPEDSSIYLCSVEDQGTGGGYGYTFGSGTRLTVV.